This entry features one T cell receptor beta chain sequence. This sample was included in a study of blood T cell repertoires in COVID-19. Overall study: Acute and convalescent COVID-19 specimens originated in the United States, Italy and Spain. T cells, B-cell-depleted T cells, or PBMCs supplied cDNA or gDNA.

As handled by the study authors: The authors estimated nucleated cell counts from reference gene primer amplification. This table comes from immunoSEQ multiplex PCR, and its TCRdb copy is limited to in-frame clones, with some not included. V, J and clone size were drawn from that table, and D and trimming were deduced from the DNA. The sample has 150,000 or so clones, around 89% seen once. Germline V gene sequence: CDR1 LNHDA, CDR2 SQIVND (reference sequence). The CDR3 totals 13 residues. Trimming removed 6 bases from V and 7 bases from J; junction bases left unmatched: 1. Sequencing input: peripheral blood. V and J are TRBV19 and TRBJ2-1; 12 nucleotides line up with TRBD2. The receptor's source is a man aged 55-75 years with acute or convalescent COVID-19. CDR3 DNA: TGTGCCAGTAGCCTAGCGGGGGGGAATGAGCAGTTCTTC. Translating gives CASSLAGGNEQFF.